This T cell receptor beta chain was recovered during a study of control samples from healthy donors and cancer patients. This table comes from immunoSEQ multiplex PCR, and its TCRdb copy is limited to in-frame clones, with some not included. Of roughly 120,000 clones listed, approximately 94% are singletons. Source material: PBMCs. The sequence came from a man in his fifties or sixties with head and neck cancer.

The CDR3: CASSSGGREEHF. The DNA for the CDR3 is TGTGCCAGCAGCTCCGGAGGTAGAGAGGAACATTTT. The J gene is TRBJ1-5, the V gene TRBV12-3 or TRBV12-4, with D uncertain. The CDR3 is 12 amino acids. V lost 6 bases and J 16 bases, leaving 19 bases between the germline ends.